Each of the 3 T cell receptor beta chains below was sequenced from the same sample in a study of shared clonotypes between healthy human individuals. Using immunoSEQ multiplex PCR, the repertoire was profiled, and TCRdb retains in-frame clones only, with some absent. This table has hundreds of thousands of clones, roughly 80% appearing once. Sequencing was carried out using PBMCs. These receptors were obtained from a woman aged 35 to 49 in good health. Some clones in this sample may be carry-over from other donors' samples.

Here the CDR3 DNA reads TGTGCCAGCAGCGATGGGCCTCAACGGGGCAATCAGCCCCAGCATTTT. Protein sequence: CASSDGPQRGNQPQHF. V is TRBV5-5 and J is TRBJ1-5; D ambiguous. CDR1 is SGHKS and CDR2 is YYEKEE in the germline V gene (reference sequence). This CDR3 is built from 16 residues. Trimming removed 4 bases from V and 2 bases from J, with 16 bases in between.

The rearrangement links TRBV18 to TRBJ2-1, with TRBD2 identical over 10 bases. The germline V gene has CDR1 KGHSH and CDR2 LQKENI. V lost 3 bases to trimming and J lost 4 bases; unmatched junction nucleotides: 0. The CDR3 loop spans 14 amino acids. The CDR3 is CASSPTSGYNEQFF. In DNA form, the CDR3 reads TGTGCCAGCTCACCGACTAGCGGGTACAATGAGCAGTTCTTC.

This sequence joins TRBV18 and TRBJ2-4; D may be TRBD2 (6 bases). V lost 3 bases and J lost 5, with 14 bases in between. The CDR3 extends over 15 amino acids. The germline CDR1 and CDR2 sequences are KGHSH and LQKENI. The DNA for the CDR3 is TGTGCCAGCTCACCCTTCGGGACTGGGGAAAACATTCAGTACTTC. It yields the protein CASSPFGTGENIQYF. Full variable domain (missing parts from reference TRBV18 and TRBJ2-4): NAGVMQNPRHLVRRRGQEARLRCSPMKGHSHVYWYRQLPEEGLKFMVYLQKENIIDESGMPKERFSAEFPKEGPSILRIQQVVRGDSAAYFCASSPFGTGENIQYFGAGTRLSVL.